Following are 9 T cell receptor beta chains from one sample sequenced in a study of graft-versus-host responses after intestinal transplantation. Here immunoSEQ multiplex PCR was the method, and the copy in TCRdb shows in-frame clones only, minus some. The sample contains around 90,000 clones, over 80% of which appear only once. No antigens are known for them. The sequencing here drew on unstimulated CD8+ T cells sorted from spleen or lymph node cells, taken before intestinal transplant. The receptors were sampled from a human donor who received an intestinal transplant.

The chain employs TRBV6-1 and TRBJ2-7; 7 nucleotides agree with TRBD1. Trimming at V came to 0 bases and at J to 3 bases, leaving 5 bases not matched to a gene. Germline V gives CDR1 MNHNS, CDR2 SASEGT. CDR3 length: 15 amino acids. This CDR3 is CASSEAGTVFYEQYF. In DNA, the CDR3 is TGTGCCAGCAGTGAAGCCGGGACAGTTTTCTACGAGCAGTACTTC.

The chain links TRBV10-2 to TRBJ2-1, with TRBD2 as a possible D gene (6 bases). CDR1 is WSHSY and CDR2 is SAAADI in the germline V gene. V lost 0 bases to trimming and J lost 9 bases, with 12 bases between them. The CDR3 loop spans 14 amino acids. The CDR3 DNA reads TGCGCCAGCAGTGAGTCCACGGGGGTGGGTGAGCAGTTCTTC. Protein product: CASSESTGVGEQFF.

V usage is TRBV5-1 and J usage is TRBJ1-2; the D is unclear. The V and J ends lost 2 bases and 4 bases respectively, with 6 bases between them. Germline assignment: CDR1 SGHRS and CDR2 YFSETQ. This CDR3 has 12 amino acids. The CDR3 sequence is CASSLPSYGYTF. CDR3 sequence (DNA): TGCGCCAGCAGCTTACCGAGCTATGGCTACACCTTC.

The rearrangement uses TRBV19 and TRBJ2-5; the D gene is possibly TRBD2 (6 bases). With 0 bases removed from V and 2 bases from J, the gap between germline ends came to 13 bases. This CDR3 region has 16 residues. Germline V lookup: CDR1 LNHDA, CDR2 SQIVND (reference sequence). CDR3: CASSIDREDAQETQYF. CDR3 in DNA: TGTGCCAGTAGTATAGATAGGGAGGACGCACAAGAGACCCAGTACTTC.

The J gene is TRBJ1-1, the V gene TRBV23-1; possibly TRBD1 for D (5 bases). TRBV23-1 is assigned to the ORF class and has an uncertain function. This CDR3 spans 15 amino acids. Trimming stripped 4 bases from V and 7 bases from J, with 19 bases between. CDR3 coding DNA: TGCGCCAGCAGTCCGTCGGGGGGAGTCGCGGGTGAAGCTTTCTTT. Protein sequence: CASSPSGGVAGEAFF.

This chain uses TRBV19 with TRBJ1-2; TRBD1 aligns across 9 bases. The germline V gene has CDR1 LNHDA and CDR2 SQIVND (reference sequence). The CDR3 sequence is 16 residues long. V was pared by 4 bases and J by 4 bases, with 10 bases of the junction left unmatched. The CDR3 reads CASSNPTGGVVYGYTF. The CDR3 nucleotides are TGTGCCAGTAGTAATCCGACAGGGGGAGTCGTCTATGGCTACACCTTC.

The chain has TRBV6-1 and TRBJ2-1; 9 bases are shared with TRBD2. CDR1 is MNHNS, CDR2 SASEGT, per germline. With V trimmed by 6 bases and J by 1 base, 4 bases remained unmatched. CDR3 size: 15 residues. CDR3: CASRSTSGSYNEQFF. CDR3 DNA sequence: TGTGCCAGCAGGTCGACTAGCGGTTCCTACAATGAGCAGTTCTTC.

The chain employs TRBV2 and TRBJ2-7; 7 bases fit TRBD1. The germline V gene encodes CDR1 SNHLY and CDR2 FYNNEI. With V trimmed by 6 bases and J by 5 bases, 13 bases remained unmatched. The CDR3 contains 15 residues. The CDR3 nucleotides read TGTGCCAGCAGGAAAAGGATGGACAGGCCCAACGAGCAGTACTTC. Protein sequence: CASRKRMDRPNEQYF.

The chain uses TRBV13 and TRBJ2-1; 9 positions agree with TRBD2. In germline, CDR1 is PRHDT, CDR2 FYEKMQ (reference sequence). The CDR3 has 17 amino acids. Trimming removed 0 bases from V and 0 bases from J; junction bases left unmatched: 3. The CDR3 DNA follows: TGTGCCAGCAGCTTAGGGCTAGCGGGGACCTCCTACAATGAGCAGTTCTTC. This gives the protein CASSLGLAGTSYNEQFF.